The next 29 T cell receptor beta chains were all read from a single sample in a study of T cells in localized non-small cell lung cancer. The table came from immunoSEQ multiplex PCR; TCRdb's copy has only in-frame clones and leaves some out. The table records about 61,000 clones, around 90% of them present only once. Sequences were derived from peripheral blood, sampled before any cancer treatment. These receptors came from a man aged 40 to 70 with stage I squamous cell lung carcinoma.

This sequence joins TRBV6-1 and TRBJ2-3; D may be TRBD2 (6 bases). This CDR3 comprises 13 residues. CDR1 and CDR2 (germline): MNHNS, SASEGT. Trimming cost V 0 bases and J 6 bases, with 7 bases left between them. CDR3 bases: TGTGCCAGCAGTGAAGCGGAGGGGGATACGCAGTATTTT. This sequence encodes CASSEAEGDTQYF.

V usage is TRBV11-2 and J usage is TRBJ2-7, with D perhaps TRBD1 (5 bases). Trimming removed 1 base at V and 2 bases at J, with 6 bases between. This CDR3 comprises 13 residues. Per germline, CDR1 SGHAT and CDR2 FQNNGV. CDR3 amino acids: CASSLARAYEQYF. In DNA form, the CDR3 reads TGTGCCAGCAGCTTAGCCAGGGCCTACGAGCAGTACTTC.

The chain combines TRBV4-1 with TRBJ2-2; 8 positions agree with TRBD2. Germline V gene data show CDR1 as MGHRA and CDR2 as YSYEKL. V lost 0 bases, J lost 3 bases, and 6 bases stayed unmatched. The CDR3 has 17 residues. Here the CDR3 reads CASSQDKSGRDTGELFF. The CDR3 DNA reads as TGCGCCAGCAGCCAAGATAAAAGCGGGAGAGACACCGGGGAGCTGTTTTTT.

The chain joins TRBV19 to TRBJ1-2, with D perhaps TRBD1 (6 bases). The V and J ends lost 7 bases and 8 bases respectively, with 20 bases between them. This CDR3 is 14 amino acids long. Per germline, CDR1 LNHDA and CDR2 SQIVND (reference sequence). The CDR3 protein is CASTRDTALLGYTF. CDR3 in DNA: TGTGCCAGTACCCGGGACACCGCCCTTCTCGGCTACACCTTC.

The table lists this clone with a count of one. The J gene is TRBJ2-7, the V gene TRBV10-3, with 7 bases identical to TRBD1. This CDR3 region has 13 residues. With 4 bases clipped from V and 5 bases from J, the junction kept 5 bases outside the gene matches. The germline V gene encodes CDR1 ENHRY and CDR2 SYGVKD. This chain's CDR3 is CAISGTGVHEQYF. CDR3 bases: TGTGCCATCAGTGGGACAGGTGTCCACGAGCAGTACTTC.

This chain joins TRBV7-8 and TRBJ1-5, with D possibly being TRBD1 (6 bases). This CDR3 is 15 amino acids long. V lost 5 bases and J 4 bases, leaving 15 bases between the germline ends. Germline-derived CDR1 and CDR2 are SGHVS and FQNEAQ. In DNA, the CDR3 is TGTGCCAGCAGCCCCCGGGGGAGGGGGAATCAGCCCCAGCATTTT. Protein product: CASSPRGRGNQPQHF.

This rearrangement joins TRBV4-3 to TRBJ1-4; 8 nucleotides agree with TRBD1. The germline CDR1 and CDR2 sequences are LGHNA and YSLEER. V gave up 0 bases and J gave up 5 bases; unmatched junction bases: 5. This CDR3 comprises 16 residues. The CDR3 DNA sequence: TGCGCCAGCAGCCAAGAAAGGGGGACAGGCAATGAAAAACTGTTTTTT. Its translation is CASSQERGTGNEKLFF.

The chain uses TRBV25-1 and TRBJ2-3; 11 nucleotides agree with TRBD2. V lost 4 bases, J lost 7 bases, and 10 bases stayed unmatched. From germline, CDR1 is MGHDK and CDR2 SYGVNS. The CDR3 length is 16 residues. The CDR3: CASSGGLAEEKHTQYF. The CDR3 DNA reads as TGTGCCAGCAGTGGGGGACTAGCGGAGGAGAAACATACGCAGTATTTT. Full variable domain (missing parts from reference TRBV25-1 and TRBJ2-3): EADIYQTPRYLVIGTGKKITLECSQTMGHDKMYWYQQDPGMELHLIHYSYGVNSTEKGDLSSESTVSRIRTEHFPLTLESARPSHTSQYLCASSGGLAEEKHTQYFGPGTRLTVL.

This clone came up once. This chain connects TRBV6-5 to TRBJ2-7; D uncertain. V lost 6 bases and J 1 base, leaving 13 bases between the germline ends. The CDR3 is made up of 14 amino acids. Germline V gives CDR1 MNHEY, CDR2 SVGAGI. DNA of the CDR3: TGTGCCAGCAGGCACCGGGCCCAATCCTACGAGCAGTACTTC. This codes for CASRHRAQSYEQYF.

Concerning this clone: An end of the junction differs from the germline gene, which may be a read error. This chain connects TRBV7-7 to TRBJ1-4, with unresolved D. The CDR3 contains 13 residues. Germline V lookup: CDR1 SSHAT, CDR2 FNYEAQ (reference sequence). In DNA form, the CDR3 reads TGTGCTAGCAGCTTTTCGACGGGTGAAAAACTGTTTTTT. Translating gives CASSFSTGEKLFF.

This clone showed up just once. J is TRBJ2-3 and V is TRBV28; 8 bases fit TRBD1. V trimming: 7 bases; J trimming: 4 bases; junction bases outside the gene matches: 19. Germline loops: CDR1 MDHEN, CDR2 SYDVKM. The CDR3 covers 18 residues. The CDR3 DNA reads as TGTGCCAGCACTCTGACAGGGGTTACGGATTTGCGAGCAGATACGCAGTATTTT. Protein: CASTLTGVTDLRADTQYF.

The chain links TRBV27 to TRBJ1-4; possibly TRBD1 for D (5 bases). The CDR3 consists of 13 residues. The V gene lost 6 bases and the J gene lost 7 bases, with 12 bases spanning the gap. Germline-derived CDR1 and CDR2 are MNHEY and SMNVEV (reference sequence). CDR3 in DNA: TGTGCCAGCAGAGGGACTCCAACTGAAAAACTGTTTTTT. Its translation is CASRGTPTEKLFF.

This clone was recorded once. The chain uses TRBV7-2 and TRBJ2-5, with TRBD1 matching over 7 bases. This CDR3 spans 13 amino acids. The trim removed 6 bases at V and 6 bases at J, leaving 7 bases unmatched. Germline V gene data show CDR1 as SGHTA and CDR2 as FQGNSA. CDR3 sequence: CASSTGDEQTQYF. CDR3 DNA: TGTGCCAGCAGTACAGGGGATGAGCAGACCCAGTACTTC.

V usage is TRBV7-8 and J usage is TRBJ2-1; D possibly corresponds to TRBD2 (5 bases). Germline CDR1 SGHVS, CDR2 FQNEAQ. The CDR3 spans 14 residues. The ends were cut back, 6 bases at V and 1 base at J, with 10 bases in the middle. CDR3 sequence: CASSFRGSYNEQFF. The DNA of the CDR3 is TGTGCCAGCAGTTTCCGGGGTTCCTACAATGAGCAGTTCTTC.

V usage is TRBV2 and J usage is TRBJ1-1, with D perhaps TRBD1 (5 bases). Trimming took 6 bases from V and 5 from J, leaving 13 bases between them. Germline assignment: CDR1 SNHLY and CDR2 FYNNEI. The CDR3 loop spans 13 amino acids. This chain's CDR3 is CASRGETGTEAFF. The CDR3 bases are TGTGCCAGCAGAGGGGAGACGGGGACTGAAGCTTTCTTT.

The chain links TRBV5-1 to TRBJ1-2; 9 bases map to TRBD1. The CDR3 has 13 residues. J was trimmed by 7 bases and V by 5 bases; bases with no gene match: 6. Germline V gives CDR1 SGHRS, CDR2 YFSETQ. In DNA, the CDR3 is TGCGCCAGCAGTTGGACAGGGGTGGGTGGCTACACCTTC. It codes for CASSWTGVGGYTF.

The J gene is TRBJ1-2, the V gene TRBV7-9, with unresolved D. Germline V gives CDR1 SEHNR, CDR2 FQNEAQ (reference sequence). The CDR3 runs to 13 residues. Trimming cost V 2 bases and J 3 bases, with 7 bases left between them. The CDR3 DNA reads as TGTGCCAGCAGCTTAACACCCGACTATGGCTACACCTTC. It is translated as CASSLTPDYGYTF.

DNA for the CDR3: TGTGCCAGCAGCTTAGTACAGCAAGCTTTCTTT. Residues: CASSLVQQAFF. The genes are TRBV7-8 and TRBJ1-1; D unclear. This CDR3 contains 11 residues. The germline V gene has CDR1 SGHVS and CDR2 FQNEAQ. V lost 1 base, J lost 9 bases, and 6 bases lay in between.

The rearrangement uses TRBV7-9 and TRBJ1-2; a possible D gene is TRBD1 (6 bases). V lost 0 bases to trimming and J lost 2 bases, with 10 bases between them. Looked up from germline, CDR1 is SEHNR and CDR2 is FQNEAQ (reference sequence). The CDR3 is 15 residues long. The CDR3 sequence: CASSLAGDINYGYTF. The DNA for the CDR3 is TGTGCCAGCAGCTTAGCTGGGGACATCAACTATGGCTACACCTTC. The variable domain in full, with the rest retrieved from reference TRBV7-9 and TRBJ1-2, is DTGVSQNPRHKITKRGQNVTFRCDPISEHNRLYWYRQTLGQGPEFLTYFQNEAQLEKSRLLSDRFSAERPKGSFSTLEIQRTEQGDSAMYLCASSLAGDINYGYTFGSGTRLTVV.

The chain uses TRBV7-2 and TRBJ1-4; unclear D gene. V lost 0 bases and J lost 4, with 6 bases in between. The CDR3 covers 14 residues. In germline, CDR1 is SGHTA, CDR2 FQGNSA. The CDR3 nucleotides read TGTGCCAGCAGCTTAGCAGGGCTTAATGAAAAACTGTTTTTT. Its protein product is CASSLAGLNEKLFF.

The chain joins TRBV28 to TRBJ1-2, with D tentatively TRBD1 (6 bases). V lost 11 bases and J lost 0, with 10 bases in between. In germline, CDR1 is MDHEN, CDR2 SYDVKM. The CDR3 consists of 12 residues. In DNA form, the CDR3 reads TGTGCCGCAGGGGTAGCTAACTATGGCTACACCTTC. Translating gives CAAGVANYGYTF.

The V call is TRBV30, the J call TRBJ2-5; D possibly corresponds to TRBD2 (6 bases). CDR1 is GTSNPN and CDR2 is SVGIG in the germline V gene (reference sequence). The CDR3 spans 12 residues. The V end lost 0 bases, the J end lost 4 bases, and 6 bases lay between the germline ends. The DNA for the CDR3 is TGTGCCTGGAGTGTCGGGGGAGAGACCCAGTACTTC. Protein product: CAWSVGGETQYF.

The chain carries TRBV4-1 and TRBJ2-2, with 11 bases identical to TRBD2. This CDR3 comprises 17 residues. V lost 1 base to trimming and J lost 3 bases; unmatched junction nucleotides: 4. Germline-derived CDR1 and CDR2 are MGHRA and YSYEKL. The CDR3 loop reads CASSQGLAGRYTGELFF. The CDR3 nucleotides are TGCGCCAGCAGCCAAGGACTAGCGGGACGGTACACCGGGGAGCTGTTTTTT.

The chain links TRBV14 to TRBJ2-5; 7 positions match TRBD1. The germline V gene encodes CDR1 SGHDN and CDR2 FVKESK. The CDR3 length is 14 residues. With 7 bases clipped from V and 5 bases from J, the junction kept 10 bases outside the gene matches. The CDR3 DNA is TGTGCCAGCAAACGGTTAGGGGGCTCGGAGACCCAGTACTTC. Protein sequence: CASKRLGGSETQYF. Looking up the rest from reference TRBV14 and TRBJ2-5 gives the full variable domain: EAGVTQFPSHSVIEKGQTVTLRCDPISGHDNLYWYRRVMGKEIKFLLHFVKESKQDESGMPNNRFLAERTGGTYSTLKVQPAELEDSGVYFCASKRLGGSETQYFGPGTRLLVL.

The chain links TRBV7-8 to TRBJ2-5; D not certain. CDR1 is SGHVS, CDR2 FQNEAQ, per germline. V gave up 5 bases and J gave up 5 bases, with 9 bases separating them. The CDR3 is made up of 12 amino acids. Here the CDR3 DNA reads TGTGCCAGCAGCCCCATCGGGGAGACCCAGTACTTC. This translates into CASSPIGETQYF.

This chain joins TRBV19 and TRBJ1-5; D gene ambiguous. The CDR3 spans 13 residues. Trimming took 3 bases from V and 8 from J, leaving 11 bases between them. The germline V gene encodes CDR1 LNHDA and CDR2 SQIVND (reference sequence). CDR3 residues: CASSMAPWEPQHF. CDR3 nucleotide sequence: TGTGCCAGTAGTATGGCCCCGTGGGAGCCCCAGCATTTT.

The J gene is TRBJ1-4, the V gene TRBV5-1; 8 bases are a match to TRBD1. The CDR3 is made up of 18 amino acids. Germline assignment: CDR1 SGHRS and CDR2 YFSETQ. Losses at the gene ends were 2 bases for V and 0 bases for J; bases not matched to a gene: 9. Here the CDR3 reads CASSLISGGAATNEKLFF. Here the CDR3 DNA reads TGCGCCAGCAGCTTAATATCAGGGGGCGCAGCAACTAATGAAAAACTGTTTTTT.

The chain employs TRBV11-3 and TRBJ2-1; 7 nucleotides align to TRBD2. Looked up from germline, CDR1 is SGHNT and CDR2 is YENEEA. This CDR3 comprises 15 residues. V gave up 3 bases and J gave up 1 base; unmatched junction bases: 3. CDR3 nucleotide sequence: TGTGCCAGCAGCTTGACGGGAGGATCCTACAATGAGCAGTTCTTC. It translates to CASSLTGGSYNEQFF.

This sequence joins TRBV9 and TRBJ2-1; 10 nucleotides agree with TRBD2. The V gene's germline CDR1 is SGDLS and CDR2 YYNGEE. With V trimmed by 3 bases and J by 9 bases, 3 bases remained unmatched. This CDR3 comprises 13 residues. The CDR3, as DNA: TGTGCCAGCAGCGCTTCTAGCGGGAGTGAGCAGTTCTTC. Its protein product is CASSASSGSEQFF.